This T cell receptor beta chain was profiled in a study of T-cell memory formation after mild COVID-19. The CDR3 consists of 14 residues. Trimming removed 7 bases at V and 5 bases at J, with 12 bases between. This clonotype was seen only a few times. MiXCR was run by TCRdb on the 5' RACE reads, yielding one entry per CDR3 protein. The repertoire consists of some 450,000 distinct CDR3 sequences, with 15% to 20% occurring once and the leading ten covering roughly 21%. The clonotype comes from a man between 18 and 29 years old who had mild COVID-19 (a few samples of this study predate the infection). Cell type and time point are not known. The sequencing sample was made of PBMCs or a T cell subset sorted from them (not recorded which). The V call is TRBV12-3 or TRBV12-4, the J call TRBJ1-6; D not certain. CDR3 loop: CASTAGRNNSPLHF. As DNA, the CDR3 is TGTGCCAGCACCGCGGGTCGGAATAATTCACCCCTCCACTTT.